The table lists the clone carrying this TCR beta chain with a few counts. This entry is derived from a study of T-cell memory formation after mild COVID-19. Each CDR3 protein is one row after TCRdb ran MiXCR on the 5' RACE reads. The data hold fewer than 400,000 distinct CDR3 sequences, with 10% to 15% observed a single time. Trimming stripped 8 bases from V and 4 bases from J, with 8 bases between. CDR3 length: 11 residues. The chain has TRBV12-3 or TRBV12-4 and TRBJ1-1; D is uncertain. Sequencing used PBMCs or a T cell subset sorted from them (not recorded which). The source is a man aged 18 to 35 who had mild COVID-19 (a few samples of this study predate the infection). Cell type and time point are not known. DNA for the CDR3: TGTGCCAGCTCGGTAGGCACTGAAGCTTTCTTT. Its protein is CASSVGTEAFF.